The clone carrying this TCR beta chain was detected only a few times. The antigen is not known. The sample comes from a study of CD4+ T cells in melanoma. Clones were read by immunoSEQ multiplex PCR, and TCRdb kept only the in-frame ones, dropping some. Of around 10,000 clones in the sample, 55% to 75% were seen once. V lost 0 bases to trimming and J lost 8 bases; unmatched junction nucleotides: 7. Looked up from germline, CDR1 is SGHRS and CDR2 is YFSETQ. The CDR3 spans 15 residues. Whole-study results and caveats: CD8+ T cell, macrophage and B cell function reportedly correlated with neoantigen-specific CD4+ T cells.

The receptor's source is a human donor with melanoma. The chain employs TRBV5-1 and TRBJ1-1; TRBD1 aligns across 10 bases. The sample comprised cells from a culture (not recorded whether cultured in vitro). CDR3 DNA sequence: TGCGCCAGCAGCTTGGCGTCGGACAGGGGGGGAGAAGCTTTCTTT. It translates to CASSLASDRGGEAFF.